This T cell receptor beta chain emerged from a study of post-analysis software for immune sequencing data. Study conclusions and caveats: About 5 TRBV segments were more frequent in patients than controls; TRBV5-6, TRBV5-1 and TRBV20-1 belonged to this group. F measure clustering grouped samples strongly by preparation batch.

On this clonotype: Its antigen is not identified.

Sequencing libraries made from TCR beta cDNA carried unique molecular identifiers. TCRdb analysed the PCR reads with MiXCR anew, one entry per CDR3 protein. Of 750,000 to 900,000 distinct CDR3 sequences in the sample, more than 45% were seen once. The V and J ends lost 3 bases and 7 bases respectively, with 13 bases between them. CDR1 MNHEY and CDR2 SMNVEV come from the germline V gene (reference sequence). The CDR3 runs to 14 residues. The source of this sequence is a girl aged 10-17 years with multiple sclerosis. The chain has TRBV27 and TRBJ2-1; the D gene is possibly TRBD1 (5 bases). The specimen sequenced was blood. CDR3 DNA: TGTGCCAGCAGTTTCCTTGGACCAGGGAATGAGCAGTTCTTC. Protein: CASSFLGPGNEQFF.